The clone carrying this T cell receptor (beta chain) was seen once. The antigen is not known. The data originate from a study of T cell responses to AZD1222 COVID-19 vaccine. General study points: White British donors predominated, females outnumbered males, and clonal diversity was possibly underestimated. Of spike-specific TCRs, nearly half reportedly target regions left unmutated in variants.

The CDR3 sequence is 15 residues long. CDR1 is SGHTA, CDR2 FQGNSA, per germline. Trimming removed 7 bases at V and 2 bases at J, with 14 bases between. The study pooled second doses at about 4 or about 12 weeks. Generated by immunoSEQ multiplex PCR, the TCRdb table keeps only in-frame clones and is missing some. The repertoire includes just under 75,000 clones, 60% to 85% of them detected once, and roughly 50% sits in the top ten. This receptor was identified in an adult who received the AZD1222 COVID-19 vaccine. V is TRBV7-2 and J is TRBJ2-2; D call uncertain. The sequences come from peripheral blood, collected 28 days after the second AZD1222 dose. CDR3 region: CASIPGSSNTGELFF. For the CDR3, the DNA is TGTGCCAGCATCCCAGGCTCGAGTAACACCGGGGAGCTGTTTTTT.